Listed below are T cell receptor beta chains from one sample, sequenced in a study of immune characterization of retroperitoneal liposarcoma. One entry per CDR3 protein, called by TCRdb with MiXCR from the PCR reads. The table has some 7,000 distinct CDR3 sequences, roughly 45% seen once. Sequenced input: tumor tissue. The receptors derive from a male donor with retroperitoneal liposarcoma. CDR3s include the opening cysteine and the closing phenylalanine or tryptophan. Each record gives: CDR3 protein, CDR3 DNA, J gene, V gene, D gene, clone size. A D gene is named only where the DNA matches it firmly. Clone size, where shown, is once, few, many, or a class for clones that have expanded.

CDR3: CASTVSGVAYEQFF
DNA: TGTGCCAGCACCGTTAGCGGGGTCGCCTACGAGCAGTTCTTC
J: TRBJ2-1
V: TRBV6-1
D: TRBD2
size: .

CDR3: CAISVNRGPDTQYF
DNA: TGTGCCATCAGTGTTAACAGGGGGCCAGATACGCAGTATTTT
J: TRBJ2-3
V: TRBV10-3
D: TRBD1
size: .

CDR3: CASSPSAEAFF
DNA: TGTGCCAGCAGCCCCAGTGCTGAAGCTTTCTTT
J: TRBJ1-1
V: TRBV7-2
D: .
size: .

CDR3: CASSFVASGTYEQYF
DNA: TGTGCCAGCAGTTTTGTAGCTAGCGGTACCTACGAGCAGTACTTC
J: TRBJ2-7
V: TRBV27
D: TRBD2
size: once

CDR3: CASTQAPLMIEQYF
DNA: TGTGCCAGCACACAGGCCCCTCTAATGATCGAGCAGTACTTC
J: TRBJ2-7
V: TRBV6-1
D: .
size: large

CDR3: CASNDYNSPLHF
DNA: TGTGCCAGCAACGACTATAATTCACCCCTCCACTTT
J: TRBJ1-6
V: TRBV6-1
D: .
size: many

CDR3: CASRSPRGRSTGELFF
DNA: TGTGCCAGCAGGAGTCCGCGGGGGCGCAGTACCGGGGAGCTGTTTTTT
J: TRBJ2-2
V: TRBV7-2
D: .
size: few

CDR3: CASSNPTSGRVNEQFF
DNA: TGTGCCAGCAGTAATCCAACTAGCGGGAGGGTTAATGAGCAGTTCTTC
J: TRBJ2-1
V: TRBV6-1
D: TRBD2
size: few

CDR3: CARSSPTGGSYEQYF
DNA: TGTGCCAGAAGCTCACCAACAGGGGGCTCCTACGAGCAGTACTTC
J: TRBJ2-7
V: TRBV5-3
D: TRBD1
size: .

CDR3: CASSFDFGVRGEETQYF
DNA: TGTGCCAGCAGTTTCGATTTCGGCGTCAGGGGAGAAGAGACCCAGTACTTC
J: TRBJ2-5
V: TRBV12-3/TRBV12-4
D: .
size: .

CDR3: CASEGLSYEQFF
DNA: TGTGCCAGCGAGGGACTATCCTACGAGCAGTTCTTC
J: TRBJ2-1
V: TRBV11-3
D: TRBD2
size: .

CDR3: CASSLAGTSSYEQFF
DNA: TGTGCCAGCAGCTTAGCGGGGACTAGCTCCTACGAGCAGTTCTTC
J: TRBJ2-1
V: TRBV7-2
D: TRBD2
size: .

CDR3: CASSPGLQSYEQYF
DNA: TGTGCCAGCAGTCCGGGACTACAATCCTACGAGCAGTACTTC
J: TRBJ2-7
V: TRBV6-1
D: TRBD2
size: .

CDR3: CASSPQGLAGAGELFF
DNA: TGTGCCAGCAGCCCACAGGGACTAGCGGGAGCCGGGGAGCTGTTTTTT
J: TRBJ2-2
V: TRBV6-4
D: TRBD2
size: .

CDR3: CASSEALGAYNEQYF
DNA: TGTGCCAGCAGTGAAGCCCTAGGGGCCTACAATGAGCAGTACTTC
J: TRBJ2-7
V: TRBV6-1
D: .
size: .

CDR3: CASKPGQATDTQYF
DNA: TGTGCCAGCAAACCGGGACAGGCCACAGATACGCAGTATTTT
J: TRBJ2-3
V: TRBV6-2/TRBV6-3
D: TRBD1
size: few

CDR3: CANSHTSGEYIEQFF
DNA: TGTGCCAACAGCCACACTAGCGGGGAGTACATTGAGCAGTTCTTC
J: TRBJ2-1
V: TRBV12-3/TRBV12-4
D: TRBD2
size: few

CDR3: CASSRTGNPSFGSYNSPLHF
DNA: TGTGCCAGCAGTCGGACAGGGAACCCAAGTTTTGGCTCCTATAATTCACCCCTCCACTTT
J: TRBJ1-6
V: TRBV6-1
D: TRBD1
size: few

CDR3: CASSPVNYGYTF
DNA: TGTGCCAGCAGCCCCGTTAACTATGGCTACACCTTC
J: TRBJ1-2
V: TRBV7-2
D: .
size: many

CDR3: CASSPDSLSYNEQYF
DNA: TGTGCTAGCAGCCCCGACAGCCTCTCCTACAATGAGCAGTACTTC
J: TRBJ2-7
V: TRBV7-7
D: .
size: medium-sized

CDR3: CASSYYRDVGYTF
DNA: TGTGCCAGCAGTTACTATCGGGACGTCGGCTACACCTTC
J: TRBJ1-2
V: TRBV6-6
D: .
size: few

CDR3: CATRQGRGTDTQYF
DNA: TGTGCCACGCGGCAAGGGAGAGGGACAGATACGCAGTATTTT
J: TRBJ2-3
V: TRBV6-1
D: .
size: .

CDR3: CASSALGGEQFF
DNA: TGTGCCAGCAGCGCACTCGGGGGTGAGCAGTTCTTC
J: TRBJ2-1
V: TRBV27
D: .
size: .

CDR3: CASSSGVEQFF
DNA: TGTGCCAGCAGCTCCGGGGTTGAGCAGTTCTTC
J: TRBJ2-1
V: TRBV7-6
D: .
size: few